This entry concerns a single T cell receptor beta chain. The V gene's germline CDR1 is SGDLS and CDR2 YYNGEE. The CDR3 spans 17 residues. Trimming cost V 4 bases and J 0 bases, with 17 bases left between them. This sample was included in a study of blood T cell repertoires in COVID-19. Study-level information: Specimens from acute and convalescent COVID-19 originated in the United States, Italy and Spain.

The protocol was immunoSEQ multiplex PCR, while the TCRdb copy is restricted to in-frame clones and leaves out a portion. The table records about 260,000 clones, about 88% of them present only once. The sequencing input was peripheral blood. This chain uses TRBV9 with TRBJ1-3, with D maybe TRBD1 (6 bases). The sequence came from a man between 60 and 75 years old who had recovered from COVID-19. This CDR3 reads CASSTYDRTPSGNTIYF. The CDR3 DNA reads TGTGCCAGCAGCACCTACGACAGGACCCCCTCTGGAAACACCATATATTTT.